This TCR beta chain was recorded in a study of beta chain features in type 1 diabetes. Whole-study findings and limits: Shorter TCRB CDR3s, moderately but significantly so, marked every one of the four CD4+ subsets in Type 1 diabetes patients. Any HLA type influence on TCRB rearrangement was left unresolved here.

TCRB transcripts that were expressed got sequenced, as all of the isolated RNA had been reverse transcribed. Assay: immunoSEQ multiplex PCR; the TCRdb copy retains only in-frame clones and omits some. This table holds almost 350,000 clones, 7% to 10% found once. Unmatched junction bases numbered 5, after V lost 3 bases and J lost 6 bases. The germline V gene encodes CDR1 SGHTA and CDR2 FQGNSA. The CDR3 loop spans 14 amino acids. Concerning this clone: The antigen is not known.

Source material: central memory CD4+ T cells from blood. The TCR was taken from a man aged 30 to 45 with type 1 diabetes. This chain joins TRBV7-2 and TRBJ2-7; 10 bases are a match to TRBD1. The DNA of the CDR3 is TGTGCCAGCAGCTTCGACAGGGGGCCCAGCGAGCAGTACTTC. It encodes CASSFDRGPSEQYF.